These T cell receptor beta chains were read from a single sample in a study of CD8 T cells in Susac syndrome. In TCRdb, the immunoSEQ multiplex PCR reads were re-called with MiXCR into one record per CDR3 protein. The sample holds more than 65,000 distinct CDR3 sequences; around 95% are singletons and the top ten take under 0.6%. Sequenced: CD8+ T cells from PBMCs. The receptors stem from a human donor with multiple sclerosis. Both conserved end residues are part of each CDR3.

V: TRBV19; J: TRBJ1-2; CDR3: CASSIPGQGFLRGYTF
V: TRBV15; J: TRBJ2-2; CDR3: CATSRELAVDTGELFF
V: TRBV3-1; J: TRBJ2-5; CDR3: CASSPRARQGETQYF
V: TRBV27; J: TRBJ2-3; CDR3: CASSSKWTSGGSTDTQYF
V: TRBV5-1; J: TRBJ2-7; CDR3: CASSLGQYYEQYF
V: TRBV20-1; J: TRBJ2-3; CDR3: CSAREPRGETDTQYF
V: TRBV12-3/TRBV12-4; J: TRBJ1-1; CDR3: CASSDGTGTEAFF
V: TRBV19; J: TRBJ1-1; CDR3: CASQVLDNTEAFF
V: TRBV28; J: TRBJ2-7; CDR3: CASSLQPGESYEQYF
V: TRBV4-3; J: TRBJ1-1; CDR3: CASSQDRQGTEAFF
V: TRBV13; J: TRBJ1-2; CDR3: CASSAPRGGFDYGYTF
V: TRBV11-2; J: TRBJ1-5; CDR3: CASSFGRSQPQHF
V: TRBV20-1; J: TRBJ2-5; CDR3: CSAHIGREQETQYF
V: TRBV5-6; J: TRBJ2-7; CDR3: CASSLRSGHATFYEQYF
V: TRBV20-1; J: TRBJ2-1; CDR3: CSAKLAGGYNEQFF
V: TRBV30; J: TRBJ1-5; CDR3: CAWSPGTLSNQPQHF
V: TRBV9; J: TRBJ2-1; CDR3: CASSVGSGGAYNEQFF
V: TRBV4-3; J: TRBJ2-1; CDR3: CASSAQWAGGNEQFF
V: TRBV7-9; J: TRBJ2-7; CDR3: CASSSTGGSEQYF
V: TRBV2; J: TRBJ1-3; CDR3: CASKEEGFAGNTIYF
V: TRBV12-3/TRBV12-4; J: TRBJ2-5; CDR3: CASSRGTTQETQYF
V: TRBV29-1; J: TRBJ1-2; CDR3: CSVADRALDYGYTF
V: TRBV12-3/TRBV12-4; J: TRBJ1-1; CDR3: CASSRQGKAFF
V: TRBV28; J: TRBJ2-4; CDR3: CASSFSNIQYF
V: TRBV4-1; J: TRBJ2-1; CDR3: CASSQVSYNEQFF
V: TRBV29-1; J: TRBJ2-3; CDR3: CSVEGFEEDTQYF
V: TRBV5-8; J: TRBJ1-2; CDR3: CASSLADGLYGYTF
V: TRBV24-1; J: TRBJ2-1; CDR3: CATSDYYNEQFF
V: TRBV11-2; J: TRBJ2-7; CDR3: CASSSQSEQYF
V: TRBV12-3/TRBV12-4; J: TRBJ2-7; CDR3: CASSLMGQGNEQYF
V: TRBV18; J: TRBJ1-1; CDR3: CASSPATGYTEAFF
V: TRBV4-2; J: TRBJ2-5; CDR3: CASSQTWTSQETQYF
V: TRBV12-3/TRBV12-4; J: TRBJ2-7; CDR3: CASRKDSYEQYF
V: TRBV27; J: TRBJ1-1; CDR3: CASSLTGDTEAFF
V: TRBV5-6; J: TRBJ1-1; CDR3: CASSLDTGLDTEAFF
V: TRBV5-6; J: TRBJ1-1; CDR3: CASSPGQGNPEAFF